This T cell receptor (beta chain) was found in a study of T cell changes during pregnancy in multiple sclerosis. Some clones are missing from TCRdb's copy, which holds only in-frame ones; the method was immunoSEQ multiplex PCR. The sample yields 33,000 or so clones, about 88% seen once. CDR1 is SQVTM and CDR2 is ANQGSEA in the germline V gene. The V end lost 7 bases, the J end lost 8 bases, and 27 bases lay between the germline ends. The CDR3 extends over 16 amino acids. This sample comprised CD8+ T cells from peripheral blood mononuclear cells, obtained in the third trimester of pregnancy. The source of this sequence is a female donor with multiple sclerosis, enrolled in a pregnancy study. The chain recombines TRBV29-1 with TRBJ2-1; D might be TRBD2 (6 bases). This CDR3 reads CSAGGGIGTPIYEQFF. The CDR3 region has the DNA TGCAGCGCAGGCGGTGGTATCGGGACTCCTATTTATGAGCAGTTCTTC.